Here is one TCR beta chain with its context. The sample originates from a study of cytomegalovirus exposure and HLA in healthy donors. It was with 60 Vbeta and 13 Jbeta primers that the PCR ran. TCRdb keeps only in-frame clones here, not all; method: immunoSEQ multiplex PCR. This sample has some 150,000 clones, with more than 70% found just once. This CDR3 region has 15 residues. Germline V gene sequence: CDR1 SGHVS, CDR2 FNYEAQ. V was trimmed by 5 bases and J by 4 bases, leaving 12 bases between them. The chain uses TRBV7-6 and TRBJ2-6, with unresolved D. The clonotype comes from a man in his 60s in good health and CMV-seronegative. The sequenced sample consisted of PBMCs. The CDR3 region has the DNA TGTGCCAGCAGCCCCCTTATCTCGGGGGCCAACGTCCTGACTTTC. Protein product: CASSPLISGANVLTF.